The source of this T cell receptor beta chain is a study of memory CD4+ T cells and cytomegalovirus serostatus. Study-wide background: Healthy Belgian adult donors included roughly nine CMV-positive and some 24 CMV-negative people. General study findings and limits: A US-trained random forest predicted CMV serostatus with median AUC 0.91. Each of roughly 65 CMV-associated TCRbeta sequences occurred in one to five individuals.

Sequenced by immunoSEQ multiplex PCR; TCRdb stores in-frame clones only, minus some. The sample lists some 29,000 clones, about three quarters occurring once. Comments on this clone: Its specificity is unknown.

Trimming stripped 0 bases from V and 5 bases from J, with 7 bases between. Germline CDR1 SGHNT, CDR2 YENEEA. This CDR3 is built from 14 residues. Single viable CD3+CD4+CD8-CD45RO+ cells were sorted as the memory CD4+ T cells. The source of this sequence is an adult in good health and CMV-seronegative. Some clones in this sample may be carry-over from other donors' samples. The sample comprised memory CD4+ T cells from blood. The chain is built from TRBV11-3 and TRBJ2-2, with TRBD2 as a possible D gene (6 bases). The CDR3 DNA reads TGTGCCAGCAGCTTAGATCGGGGGACCGGGGAGCTGTTTTTT. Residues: CASSLDRGTGELFF.